The present TCR beta chain was sequenced within a study of blood T cell repertoires in COVID-19. Overall study context: The samples span acute and convalescent COVID-19 from the United States, Italy and Spain. PBMCs, B-cell-depleted T cells, or T cells were the source of the cDNA or gDNA that made up the material.

TCRdb's copy holds only in-frame clones and misses some; the assay was immunoSEQ multiplex PCR. The data contain roughly 70,000 clones, 70% to 90% of them singletons. The germline CDR1 and CDR2 sequences are SNHLY and FYNNEI. This CDR3 spans 17 amino acids. V was clipped by 7 bases and J by 0 bases; unmatched bases: 11. The source is a human donor in a cohort sampled during active COVID-19. Sequences were obtained from peripheral blood. The rearrangement links TRBV2 to TRBJ2-4, with 8 bases lining up with TRBD2. The CDR3 reads CASTPSRLALAKNIQYF. As DNA, the CDR3 is TGTGCCAGCACCCCTTCCCGACTAGCGCTAGCCAAAAACATTCAGTACTTC.